A selection of T cell receptor beta chains follows, all from one sample in a study of blood T cell repertoires in COVID-19. The repertoire was sequenced with immunoSEQ multiplex PCR; TCRdb's copy has only in-frame clones and lacks some. In the table there are 90,000 to 100,000 clones, roughly 89% of which are singletons. The specimen sequenced was peripheral blood. These receptors were obtained from a human donor in a cohort sampled during active COVID-19. Each CDR3 is given with its conserved first and last residue. A D gene is named only where the DNA matches it firmly. For some rows the clone size is stated as once, few or many, or as a class when expanded; others skip it.

TRBJ2-3 | TRBV5-1 | - | TRBD1 | TGCGCCAGCAGCTTTACAGGGGTATCCGGAGATACGCAGTATTTT | CASSFTGVSGDTQYF
TRBJ1-3 | TRBV15 | - | - | TGTGCCACCAGCAGAGGTCGGGGGTCTGGAAACACCATATATTTT | CATSRGRGSGNTIYF
TRBJ2-5 | TRBV11-1 | - | - | TGTGCCAGCAGCAAGGGGTACCAAGAGACCCAGTACTTC | CASSKGYQETQYF
TRBJ1-6 | TRBV7-9 | - | - | TGTGCCAGCAGCTTAGCAGGGGATTCACCCCTCCACTTT | CASSLAGDSPLHF
TRBJ2-7 | TRBV18 | once | - | TGTGCCAGCTCACCATCGAACGTGCCGGCCTACGAGCAGTACTTC | CASSPSNVPAYEQYF
TRBJ1-1 | TRBV6-1 | - | - | TGTGCCAGCAGTGAAGAACAGCTCATGAACACTGAAGCTTTCTTT | CASSEEQLMNTEAFF
TRBJ2-5 | TRBV19 | - | - | TGTGCCAGTACTTGGGCCCATCAAGGGGGAGAAAGGACCCAGTACTTC | CASTWAHQGGERTQYF
TRBJ2-7 | TRBV2 | - | TRBD1 | TGTGCCAGCAGTGATACCGGGACAGTGACCTACGAGCAGTACTTC | CASSDTGTVTYEQYF
TRBJ1-4 | TRBV9 | - | - | TGTGCCAGCAGCCCGCGGGACCAGCGGGTTGAAAAACTGTTTTTT | CASSPRDQRVEKLFF
TRBJ1-1 | TRBV4-1 | - | - | TGCGCCAGCAGCCAAGGGGGGAGGGGCGCTGAAGCTTTCTTT | CASSQGGRGAEAFF
TRBJ2-7 | TRBV28 | - | TRBD2 | TGTGCCAGCAGCATCCTTAGCGGGGGGTTACCTTACGAGCAGTACTTC | CASSILSGGLPYEQYF
TRBJ2-3 | TRBV9 | - | TRBD2 | TGTGCCAGCAGCGTAGTTTCTAGCGGGGGGGCCGGGGAGTCAGATACGCAGTATTTT | CASSVVSSGGAGESDTQYF